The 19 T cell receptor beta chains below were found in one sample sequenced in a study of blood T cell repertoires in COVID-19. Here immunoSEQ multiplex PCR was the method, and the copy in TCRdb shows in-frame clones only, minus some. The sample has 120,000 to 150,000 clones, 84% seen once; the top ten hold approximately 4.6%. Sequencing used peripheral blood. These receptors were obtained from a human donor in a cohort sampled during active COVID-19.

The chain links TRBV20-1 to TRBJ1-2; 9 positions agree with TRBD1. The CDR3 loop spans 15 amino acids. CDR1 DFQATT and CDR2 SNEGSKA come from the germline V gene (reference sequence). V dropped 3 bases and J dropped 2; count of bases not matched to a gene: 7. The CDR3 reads CSASKRTGVNYGYTF. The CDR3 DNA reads TGCAGTGCTAGTAAAAGGACAGGGGTGAACTATGGCTACACCTTC.

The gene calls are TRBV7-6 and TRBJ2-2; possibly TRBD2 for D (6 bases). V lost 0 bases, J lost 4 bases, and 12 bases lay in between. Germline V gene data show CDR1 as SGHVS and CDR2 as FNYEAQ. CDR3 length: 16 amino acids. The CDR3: CASSLAREQSTGELFF. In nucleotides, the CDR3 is TGTGCCAGCAGCTTAGCACGGGAGCAGTCCACCGGGGAGCTGTTTTTT.

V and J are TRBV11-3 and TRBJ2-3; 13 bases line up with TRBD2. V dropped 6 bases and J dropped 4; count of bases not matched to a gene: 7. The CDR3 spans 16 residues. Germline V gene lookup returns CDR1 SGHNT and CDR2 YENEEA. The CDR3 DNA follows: TGTGCCAGCAGTCCGGGACTAGCGGGACGGTCAGATACGCAGTATTTT. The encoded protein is CASSPGLAGRSDTQYF.

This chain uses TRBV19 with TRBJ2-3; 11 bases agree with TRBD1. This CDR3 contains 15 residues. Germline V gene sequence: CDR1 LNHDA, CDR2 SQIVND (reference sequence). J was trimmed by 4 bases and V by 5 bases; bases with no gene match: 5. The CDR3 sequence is CASSDPGQGADTQYF. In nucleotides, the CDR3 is TGTGCCAGTAGTGATCCGGGACAGGGGGCAGATACGCAGTATTTT.

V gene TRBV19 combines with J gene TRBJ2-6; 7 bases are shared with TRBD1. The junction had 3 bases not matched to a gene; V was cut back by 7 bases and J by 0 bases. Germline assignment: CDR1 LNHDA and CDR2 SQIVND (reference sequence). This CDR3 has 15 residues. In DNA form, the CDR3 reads TGTGCCAGTAAGGGACAGAGCTCTGGGGCCAACGTCCTGACTTTC. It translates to CASKGQSSGANVLTF.

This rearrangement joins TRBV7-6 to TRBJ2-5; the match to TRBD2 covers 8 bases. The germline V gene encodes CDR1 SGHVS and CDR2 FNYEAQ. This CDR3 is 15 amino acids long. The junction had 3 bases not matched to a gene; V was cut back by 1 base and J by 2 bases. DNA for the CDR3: TGTGCCAGCAGCTTAGGGTCTAGCGGGCAAGAGACCCAGTACTTC. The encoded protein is CASSLGSSGQETQYF. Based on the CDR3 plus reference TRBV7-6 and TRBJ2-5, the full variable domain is GAGVSQSPRYKVTKRGQDVALRCDPISGHVSLYWYRQALGQGPEFLTYFNYEAQQDKSGLPNDRFSAERPEGSISTLTIQRTEQRDSAMYRCASSLGSSGQETQYFGPGTRLLVL.

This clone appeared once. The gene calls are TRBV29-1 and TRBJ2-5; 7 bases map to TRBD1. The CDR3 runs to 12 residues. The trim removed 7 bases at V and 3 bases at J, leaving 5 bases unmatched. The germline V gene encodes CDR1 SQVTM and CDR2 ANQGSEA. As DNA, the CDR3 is TGCAGCGGACAGGGTTTGGAAGAGACCCAGTACTTC. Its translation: CSGQGLEETQYF.

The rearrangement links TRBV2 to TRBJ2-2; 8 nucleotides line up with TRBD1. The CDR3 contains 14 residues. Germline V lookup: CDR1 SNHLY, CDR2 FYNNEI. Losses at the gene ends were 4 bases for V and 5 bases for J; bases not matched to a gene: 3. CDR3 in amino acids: CASSGQGPTGELFF. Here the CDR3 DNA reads TGTGCCAGCAGTGGACAGGGGCCTACCGGGGAGCTGTTTTTT.

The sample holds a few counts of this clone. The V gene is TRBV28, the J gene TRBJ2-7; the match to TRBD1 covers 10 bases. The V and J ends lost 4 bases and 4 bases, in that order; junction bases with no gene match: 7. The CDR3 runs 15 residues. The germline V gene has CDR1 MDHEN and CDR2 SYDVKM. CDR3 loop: CASSSTGTGVYEQYV. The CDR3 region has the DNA TGTGCCAGCAGTTCTACCGGGACAGGGGTATACGAGCAGTACGTC.

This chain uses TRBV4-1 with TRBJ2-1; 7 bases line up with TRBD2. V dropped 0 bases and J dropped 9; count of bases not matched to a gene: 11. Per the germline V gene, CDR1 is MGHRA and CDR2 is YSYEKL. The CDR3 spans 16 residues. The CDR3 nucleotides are TGCGCCAGCAGCCAAGATCTAGTCTTAGCGGGCGGTGAGCAGTTCTTC. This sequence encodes CASSQDLVLAGGEQFF.

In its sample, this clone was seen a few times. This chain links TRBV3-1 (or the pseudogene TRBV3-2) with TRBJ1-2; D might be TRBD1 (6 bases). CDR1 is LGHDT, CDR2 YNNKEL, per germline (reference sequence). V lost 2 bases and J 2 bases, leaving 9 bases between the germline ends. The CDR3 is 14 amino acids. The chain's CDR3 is CASSQKQGNYGYTF. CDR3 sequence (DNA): TGTGCCAGCAGCCAAAAACAGGGAAACTATGGCTACACCTTC.

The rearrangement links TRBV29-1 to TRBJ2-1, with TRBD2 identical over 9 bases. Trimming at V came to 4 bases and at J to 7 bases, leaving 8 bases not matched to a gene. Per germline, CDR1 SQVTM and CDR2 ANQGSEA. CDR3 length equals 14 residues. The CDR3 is CSVGISGRRNEQFF. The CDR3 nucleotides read TGCAGCGTTGGGATCAGCGGGAGGAGGAATGAGCAGTTCTTC.

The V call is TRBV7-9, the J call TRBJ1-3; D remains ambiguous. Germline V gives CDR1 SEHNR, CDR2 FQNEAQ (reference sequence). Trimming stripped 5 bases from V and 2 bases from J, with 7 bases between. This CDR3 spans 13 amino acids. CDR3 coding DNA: TGTGCCAGCAGCCACAATACTGGAAACACCATATATTTT. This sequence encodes CASSHNTGNTIYF.

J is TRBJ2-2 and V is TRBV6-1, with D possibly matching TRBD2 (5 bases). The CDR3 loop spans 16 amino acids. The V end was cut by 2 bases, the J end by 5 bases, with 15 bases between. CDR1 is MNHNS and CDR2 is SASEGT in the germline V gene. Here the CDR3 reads CASSELGVTLTGELFF. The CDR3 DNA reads TGTGCCAGCAGTGAACTCGGGGTTACGCTAACCGGGGAGCTGTTTTTT.

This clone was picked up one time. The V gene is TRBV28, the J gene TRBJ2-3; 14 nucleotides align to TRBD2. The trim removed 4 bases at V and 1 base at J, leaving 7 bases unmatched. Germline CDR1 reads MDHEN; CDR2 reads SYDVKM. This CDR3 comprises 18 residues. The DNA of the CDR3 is TGTGCCAGCAGTTCCTCTGGGGGACTAGCGGGGGGCACAGATACGCAGTATTTT. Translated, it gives CASSSSGGLAGGTDTQYF. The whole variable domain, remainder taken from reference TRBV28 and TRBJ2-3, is DVKVTQSSRYLVKRTGEKVFLECVQDMDHENMFWYRQDPGLGLRLIYFSYDVKMKEKGDIPEGYSVSREKKERFSLILESASTNQTSMYLCASSSSGGLAGGTDTQYFGPGTRLTVL.

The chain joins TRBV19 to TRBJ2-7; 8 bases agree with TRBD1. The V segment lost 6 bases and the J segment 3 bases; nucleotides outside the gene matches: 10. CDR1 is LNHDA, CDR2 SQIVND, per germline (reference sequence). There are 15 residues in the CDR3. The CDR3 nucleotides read TGTGCCAGTAGCTGTAGGGACAGGCTAGACTACGAGCAGTACGTC. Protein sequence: CASSCRDRLDYEQYV.

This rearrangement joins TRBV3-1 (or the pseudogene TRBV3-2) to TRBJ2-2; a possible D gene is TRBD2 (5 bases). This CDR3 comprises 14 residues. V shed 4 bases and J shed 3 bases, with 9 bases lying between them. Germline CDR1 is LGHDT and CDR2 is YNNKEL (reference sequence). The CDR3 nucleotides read TGTGCCAGCAGCCGGACTCGTCACACCGGGGAGCTGTTTTTT. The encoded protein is CASSRTRHTGELFF.

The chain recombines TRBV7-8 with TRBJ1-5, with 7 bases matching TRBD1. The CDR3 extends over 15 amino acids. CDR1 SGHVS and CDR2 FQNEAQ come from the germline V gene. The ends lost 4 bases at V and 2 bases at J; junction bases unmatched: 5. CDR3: CASSSLTGGNQPQHF. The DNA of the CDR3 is TGTGCCAGCAGCTCCCTTACAGGGGGCAATCAGCCCCAGCATTTT.

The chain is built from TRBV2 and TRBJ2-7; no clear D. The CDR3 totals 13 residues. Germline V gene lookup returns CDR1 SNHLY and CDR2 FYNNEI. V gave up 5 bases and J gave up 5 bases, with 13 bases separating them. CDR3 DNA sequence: TGTGCCAGCAGTATACGGGTTTCCAACGAGCAGTACTTC. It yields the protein CASSIRVSNEQYF.